The 25 T cell receptor beta chains reported below all come from one sample, sequenced in a study of CD8 T cells in ankylosing spondylitis (dated by TCRdb to the late 2010s). The library relied on 5' RACE. The sample was run on an Illumina HiSeq 2500. TCRdb ran its own pipeline on the public reads, namely fastp trimming at Q25 and MiXCR clone calling, and kept in-frame beta chains. Identical CDR3 proteins give one entry, which carries the most common genes and DNA. A total of about 450,000 distinct CDR3 sequences appear in this sample, about 25% of them only once. The ten largest clones take up 0.89% of the sample. Beyond this particular receptor, the publication reports: Blood from ankylosing spondylitis patients appeared to be characterized by a TCR beta motif made up of under ten highly homologous amino acid variants.

No cognate antigen is known for these TCRs. The sequenced sample consisted of blood, either unsorted or a sorted T cell fraction (not recorded which). All receptors come from a male donor with ankylosing spondylitis.

This clonotype has only a few counts. The V and J genes are TRBV20-1 and TRBJ2-3; 8 nucleotides align to TRBD2. Trimming cost V 6 bases and J 1 base; bases outside gene matches: 21. CDR1 is DFQATT and CDR2 is SNEGSKA in the germline V gene (reference sequence). This CDR3 spans 19 amino acids. CDR3 DNA: TGCAGTGCCCCTCGGTGGGCCCAGCCGGGACTAGGTGGCACAGATACGCAGTATTTT. It encodes CSAPRWAQPGLGGTDTQYF.

This clonotype was found a few times. The chain combines TRBV5-1 with TRBJ1-2; perhaps TRBD1 as D (6 bases). The V end was cut by 7 bases, the J end by 2 bases, with 12 bases between. Germline V gives CDR1 SGHRS, CDR2 YFSETQ. The CDR3 loop spans 13 amino acids. The CDR3 spells CASGGQRNYGYTF. The CDR3 bases are TGCGCCAGCGGGGGGCAACGGAACTATGGCTACACCTTC.

The rearrangement links TRBV24-1 to TRBJ2-3; no firm D call. Germline CDR1 reads KGHDR; CDR2 reads SFDVKD. Between the trimmed V and J ends, which lost 2 bases and 0 bases, there was a span of 11 bases. CDR3 length equals 16 residues. The CDR3 protein is CATSDYTATSTDTQYF. In DNA, the CDR3 is TGTGCCACCAGTGATTATACAGCAACTAGCACAGATACGCAGTATTTT.

This clonotype appeared a few times. This chain connects TRBV20-1 to TRBJ1-5; D may be TRBD1 (6 bases). V was clipped by 6 bases and J by 0 bases, with 12 bases between them. CDR3 length: 14 residues. In germline, CDR1 is DFQATT, CDR2 SNEGSKA (reference sequence). The CDR3 region has the DNA TGCAGTGCAGGGGGGCGAAATAGCAATCAGCCCCAGCATTTT. Translating it yields CSAGGRNSNQPQHF.

This clonotype was picked up a small number of times. The gene calls are TRBV24-1 and TRBJ2-1, with D perhaps TRBD1 (5 bases). Germline CDR1 reads KGHDR; CDR2 reads SFDVKD. The V gene lost 4 bases and the J gene lost 12 bases, with 12 bases spanning the gap. There are 12 residues in the CDR3. The DNA for the CDR3 is TGTGCCACCAGTGACCCACAGGCGCGGCAGTTCTTC. It specifies CATSDPQARQFF.

This clonotype was counted a few times. The CDR3: CATSALPGKSSYNEQFF. In DNA form, the CDR3 reads TGTGCCACCAGTGCCCTGCCGGGAAAGAGCTCCTACAATGAGCAGTTCTTC. The chain links TRBV24-1 to TRBJ2-1, with D perhaps TRBD2 (5 bases). Between the trimmed V and J ends, which lost 5 bases and 0 bases, there was a span of 16 bases. The germline CDR1 and CDR2 sequences are KGHDR and SFDVKD. This CDR3 spans 17 amino acids.

The V and J genes are TRBV20-1 and TRBJ1-1, with TRBD1 as a possible D gene (6 bases). Germline V gene lookup returns CDR1 DFQATT and CDR2 SNEGSKA (reference sequence). The CDR3 loop spans 14 amino acids. V shed 5 bases and J shed 1 base, with 14 bases lying between them. CDR3 bases: TGCAGTGCTCCAAGGCCAGGGGCGAACACTGAAGCTTTCTTT. Its translation: CSAPRPGANTEAFF.

This clonotype has more than one count but fewer than ten. The chain joins TRBV5-1 to TRBJ2-7; D unresolved. V was cut by 0 bases and J by 6 bases, with 10 bases left in between. This CDR3 is built from 13 residues. Germline-derived CDR1 and CDR2 are SGHRS and YFSETQ. The CDR3 nucleotides read TGCGCCAGCAGCTTGGAGGGTTCAGGCGAGCAGTACTTC. It yields the protein CASSLEGSGEQYF.

This clonotype was counted between two and nine times. The rearrangement links TRBV20-1 to TRBJ2-6, with 8 bases that match TRBD1. CDR3 length equals 17 residues. CDR1 and CDR2 from the germline V gene are DFQATT and SNEGSKA (reference sequence). J gave up 4 bases and V 4 bases, and 12 bases lay outside the gene matches. CDR3 coding DNA: TGCAGTGCTACGACAGGGGTAGGATCGATGGGGGCCAACGTCCTGACTTTC. It encodes CSATTGVGSMGANVLTF.

J is TRBJ2-3 and V is TRBV5-1; D ambiguous. Germline V gene lookup returns CDR1 SGHRS and CDR2 YFSETQ. Trimming removed 1 base at V and 6 bases at J, with 6 bases between. The CDR3 is 12 residues long. In nucleotides, the CDR3 is TGCGCCAGCAGCTTGATGATGGATACGCAGTATTTT. Translated, it gives CASSLMMDTQYF. Combining the CDR3 with reference TRBV5-1 and TRBJ2-3 gives the whole variable domain KAGVTQTPRYLIKTRGQQVTLSCSPISGHRSVSWYQQTPGQGLQFLFEYFSETQRNKGNFPGRFSGRQFSNSRSEMNVSTLELGDSALYLCASSLMMDTQYFGPGTRLTVL.

The chain joins TRBV5-1 to TRBJ2-7; 9 nucleotides align to TRBD2. The V and J ends lost 1 base and 4 bases, in that order; junction bases with no gene match: 0. The germline CDR1 and CDR2 sequences are SGHRS and YFSETQ. CDR3 length equals 13 residues. The chain's CDR3 is CASSLSGGYEQYV. Written as DNA, the CDR3 is TGCGCCAGCAGCTTGAGCGGGGGGTACGAGCAGTACGTC.

This clonotype was found a few times. This chain connects TRBV9 to TRBJ1-3, with unresolved D. Trimming cost V 0 bases and J 2 bases, with 9 bases left between them. The germline V gene has CDR1 SGDLS and CDR2 YYNGEE. This CDR3 has 15 residues. The CDR3 nucleotides read TGTGCCAGCAGCGTAGCTGAGGGTGCTGGAAACACCATATATTTT. Translated: CASSVAEGAGNTIYF. The whole variable domain, remainder taken from reference TRBV9 and TRBJ1-3, is DSGVTQTPKHLITATGQRVTLRCSPRSGDLSVYWYQQSLDQGLQFLIQYYNGEERAKGNILERFSAQQFPDLHSELNLSSLELGDSALYFCASSVAEGAGNTIYFGEGSWLTVV.

The J gene is TRBJ1-5, the V gene TRBV18; a weak D match, TRBD1 (5 bases). Germline CDR1 KGHSH, CDR2 LQKENI. V lost 5 bases to trimming and J lost 2 bases, with 13 bases between them. This CDR3 comprises 15 residues. The CDR3 is CASSSYTGGNQPQHF. CDR3 DNA sequence: TGTGCCAGCTCATCCTATACAGGTGGCAATCAGCCCCAGCATTTT.

This clonotype was counted only a few times. CDR3 protein: CASSPYRRLGNEQFF. The CDR3 coding sequence is TGTGCCAGCAGCCCTTACCGCCGTCTAGGCAATGAGCAGTTCTTC. The genes are TRBV4-2 and TRBJ2-1; no clear D. Trimming removed 4 bases at V and 6 bases at J, with 16 bases between. The CDR3 spans 15 residues. Germline V gene sequence: CDR1 LGHNA, CDR2 YNFKEQ.

V usage is TRBV20-1 and J usage is TRBJ1-2; 8 positions agree with TRBD1. The CDR3 sequence is 15 residues long. Trimming cost V 3 bases and J 5 bases; bases outside gene matches: 11. Germline CDR1 DFQATT, CDR2 SNEGSKA (reference sequence). Written as DNA, the CDR3 is TGCAGTGCTAGCGATGGACAGGGAACTCCTTATGGCTACACCTTC. Translation: CSASDGQGTPYGYTF.

The chain links TRBV6-1 to TRBJ2-1; 7 bases are a match to TRBD1. The germline V gene has CDR1 MNHNS and CDR2 SASEGT. The CDR3 runs to 15 residues. V gave up 2 bases and J gave up 4 bases; unmatched junction bases: 5. In nucleotides, the CDR3 is TGTGCCAGCAGTGAAATGGGACAGCCATACAATGAGCAGTTCTTC. Protein: CASSEMGQPYNEQFF.

This clonotype was counted only a few times. J is TRBJ2-3 and V is TRBV7-2, with D possibly being TRBD2 (6 bases). This CDR3 has 15 residues. The germline V gene has CDR1 SGHTA and CDR2 FQGNSA. V dropped 5 bases and J dropped 5 bases, with 17 bases sitting between them. The CDR3 DNA is TGTGCCAGCAGCCCACTAGCCCGGGTGGGAGATACGCAGTATTTT. It specifies CASSPLARVGDTQYF.

This clonotype has a handful of counts. V and J are TRBV20-1 and TRBJ1-3, with D possibly matching TRBD1 (6 bases). The length of the CDR3 is 16 residues. CDR1 DFQATT and CDR2 SNEGSKA come from the germline V gene (reference sequence). V was shortened by 2 bases and J by 0 bases, with 14 bases between the two germline ends. CDR3 region: CSARSGQTFSGNTIYF. For the CDR3, the DNA is TGCAGTGCTAGATCCGGACAGACCTTCTCTGGAAACACCATATATTTT.

CDR3 DNA sequence: TGTGCCAGCAGCGTACGGGGGGCGGACACCGGGGAGCTGTTTTTT. Protein: CASSVRGADTGELFF. The chain joins TRBV9 to TRBJ2-2; perhaps TRBD2 as D (7 bases). The germline V gene has CDR1 SGDLS and CDR2 YYNGEE. V shed 1 base and J shed 3 bases, with 10 bases lying between them. The CDR3 loop spans 15 amino acids.

This clonotype has only a few counts. The chain recombines TRBV24-1 with TRBJ1-1, with D possibly being TRBD1 (5 bases). CDR1 and CDR2 (germline): KGHDR, SFDVKD. This CDR3 comprises 12 residues. Trimming took 7 bases from V and 0 from J, leaving 5 bases between them. The CDR3 spells CATRGVNTEAFF. Written as DNA, the CDR3 is TGTGCCACCAGGGGGGTGAACACTGAAGCTTTCTTT.

In this sample, this clonotype turned up a few times. The chain carries TRBV20-1 and TRBJ2-7, with 7 bases matching TRBD1. Germline V gives CDR1 DFQATT, CDR2 SNEGSKA (reference sequence). Trimming took 2 bases from V and 3 from J; bases not matched to a gene: 4. The CDR3 length is 13 residues. CDR3 residues: CSARRTGYYEQYF. The CDR3 DNA follows: TGCAGTGCTAGACGGACAGGATACTACGAGCAGTACTTC.

The chain joins TRBV9 to TRBJ2-5, with 8 positions matching TRBD1. Germline V gene sequence: CDR1 SGDLS, CDR2 YYNGEE. CDR3 size: 15 residues. J gave up 1 base and V 0 bases, and 2 bases lay outside the gene matches. For the CDR3, the DNA is TGTGCCAGCAGCGTAGCTGGACAGGGCCAAGAGACCCAGTACTTC. Translated: CASSVAGQGQETQYF. Using reference TRBV9 and TRBJ2-5 for the parts outside the CDR3, the full variable domain is DSGVTQTPKHLITATGQRVTLRCSPRSGDLSVYWYQQSLDQGLQFLIQYYNGEERAKGNILERFSAQQFPDLHSELNLSSLELGDSALYFCASSVAGQGQETQYFGPGTRLLVL.

This clonotype was counted many times. This chain connects TRBV4-2 to TRBJ2-1; 7 bases match TRBD2. V dropped 0 bases and J dropped 3; count of bases not matched to a gene: 5. CDR1 is LGHNA and CDR2 is YNFKEQ in the germline V gene. This CDR3 is 16 amino acids long. CDR3 loop: CASSQDAGEIYNEQFF. DNA for the CDR3: TGTGCCAGCAGCCAAGACGCGGGGGAAATCTACAATGAGCAGTTCTTC.

The chain couples TRBV7-8 to TRBJ1-3; unclear D gene. The germline V and J ends were trimmed by 5 bases and 4 bases, with 12 bases remaining between them. Germline assignment: CDR1 SGHVS and CDR2 FQNEAQ. This CDR3 has 14 residues. CDR3 sequence: CASSIGGRGNTIYF. The CDR3, as DNA: TGTGCCAGCAGCATAGGAGGGAGGGGAAACACCATATATTTT.

The chain's CDR3 is CSAFGRTGDTGELFF. The CDR3 nucleotides are TGCAGTGCATTCGGAAGAACAGGGGACACCGGGGAGCTGTTTTTT. The rearrangement joins TRBV20-1 to TRBJ2-2; 7 nucleotides line up with TRBD1. The CDR3 totals 15 residues. Trimming cost V 6 bases and J 3 bases; bases outside gene matches: 10. Germline values: CDR1 DFQATT, CDR2 SNEGSKA (reference sequence).